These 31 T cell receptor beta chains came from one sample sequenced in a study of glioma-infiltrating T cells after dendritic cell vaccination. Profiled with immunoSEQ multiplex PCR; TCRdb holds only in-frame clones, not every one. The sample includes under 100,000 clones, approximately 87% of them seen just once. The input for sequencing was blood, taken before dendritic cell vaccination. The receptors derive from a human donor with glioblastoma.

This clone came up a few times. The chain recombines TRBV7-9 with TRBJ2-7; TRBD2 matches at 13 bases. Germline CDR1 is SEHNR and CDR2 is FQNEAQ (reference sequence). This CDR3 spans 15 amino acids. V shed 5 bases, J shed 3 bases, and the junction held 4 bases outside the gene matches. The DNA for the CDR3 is TGTGCCAGCAGCACGACTAGCGGGAGGAGCTACGAGCAGTACTTC. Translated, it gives CASSTTSGRSYEQYF.

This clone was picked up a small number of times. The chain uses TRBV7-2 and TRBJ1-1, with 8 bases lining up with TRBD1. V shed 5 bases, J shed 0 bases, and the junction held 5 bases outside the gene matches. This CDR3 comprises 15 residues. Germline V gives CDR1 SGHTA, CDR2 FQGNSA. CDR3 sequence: CASSRMTGVNTEAFF. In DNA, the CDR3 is TGTGCCAGCAGCCGGATGACAGGGGTGAACACTGAAGCTTTCTTT.

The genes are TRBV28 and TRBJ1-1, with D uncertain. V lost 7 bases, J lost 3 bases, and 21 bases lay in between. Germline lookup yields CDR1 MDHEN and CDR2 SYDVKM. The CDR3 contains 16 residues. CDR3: CASTLTDPMRDTEAFF. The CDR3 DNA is TGTGCCAGCACCCTCACAGATCCGATGAGGGACACTGAAGCTTTCTTT. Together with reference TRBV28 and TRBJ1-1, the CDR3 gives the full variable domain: DVKVTQSSRYLVKRTGEKVFLECVQDMDHENMFWYRQDPGLGLRLIYFSYDVKMKEKGDIPEGYSVSREKKERFSLILESASTNQTSMYLCASTLTDPMRDTEAFFGQGTRLTVV.

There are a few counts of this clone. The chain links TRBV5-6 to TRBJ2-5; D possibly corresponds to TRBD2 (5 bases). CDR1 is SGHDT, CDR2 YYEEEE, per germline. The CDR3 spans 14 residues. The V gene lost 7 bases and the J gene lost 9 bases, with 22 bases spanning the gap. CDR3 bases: TGTGCCAGCGGGTCCTTGGTTTTTCCCGGGGCCCAGTACTTC. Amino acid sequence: CASGSLVFPGAQYF. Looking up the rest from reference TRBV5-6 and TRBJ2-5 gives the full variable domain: DAGVTQSPTHLIKTRGQQVTLRCSPKSGHDTVSWYQQALGQGPQFIFQYYEEEERQRGNFPDRFSGHQFPNYSSELNVNALLLGDSALYLCASGSLVFPGAQYFGPGTRLLVL.

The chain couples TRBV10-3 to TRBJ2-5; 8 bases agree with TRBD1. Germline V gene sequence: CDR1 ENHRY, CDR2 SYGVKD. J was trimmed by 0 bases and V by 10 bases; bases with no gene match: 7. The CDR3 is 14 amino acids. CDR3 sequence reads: CATAPGQDQETQYF. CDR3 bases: TGTGCCACCGCGCCGGGACAGGACCAAGAGACCCAGTACTTC.

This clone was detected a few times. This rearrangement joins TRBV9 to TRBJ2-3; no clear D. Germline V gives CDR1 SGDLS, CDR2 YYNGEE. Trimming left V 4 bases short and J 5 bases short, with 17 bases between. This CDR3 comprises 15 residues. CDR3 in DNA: TGTGCCAGCAGCCCCCACGCGGCGGCCGGAGATACGCAGTATTTT. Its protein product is CASSPHAAAGDTQYF.

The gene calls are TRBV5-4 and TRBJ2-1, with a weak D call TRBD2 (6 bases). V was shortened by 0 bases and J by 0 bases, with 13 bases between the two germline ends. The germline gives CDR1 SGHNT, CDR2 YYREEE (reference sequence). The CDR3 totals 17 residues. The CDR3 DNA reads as TGTGCCAGCAGCTTGGGGGGTAGCGGATACTCCTACAATGAGCAGTTCTTC. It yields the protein CASSLGGSGYSYNEQFF.

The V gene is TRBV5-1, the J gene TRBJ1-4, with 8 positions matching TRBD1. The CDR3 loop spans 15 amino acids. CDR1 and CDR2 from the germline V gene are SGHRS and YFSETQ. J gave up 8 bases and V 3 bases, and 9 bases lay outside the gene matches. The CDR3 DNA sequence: TGCGCCAGCAGCTGGAGAACAGGGGGAAACGAAAAACTGTTTTTT. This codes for CASSWRTGGNEKLFF. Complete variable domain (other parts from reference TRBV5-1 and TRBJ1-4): KAGVTQTPRYLIKTRGQQVTLSCSPISGHRSVSWYQQTPGQGLQFLFEYFSETQRNKGNFPGRFSGRQFSNSRSEMNVSTLELGDSALYLCASSWRTGGNEKLFFGSGTQLSVL.

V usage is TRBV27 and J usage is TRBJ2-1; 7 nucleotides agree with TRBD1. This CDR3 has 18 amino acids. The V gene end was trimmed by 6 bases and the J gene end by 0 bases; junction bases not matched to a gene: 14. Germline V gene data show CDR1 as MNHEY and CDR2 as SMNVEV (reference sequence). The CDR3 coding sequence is TGTGCCAGCAGGGTGAGAGGGGGCGAAGCCCTCTCCTACAATGAGCAGTTCTTC. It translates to CASRVRGGEALSYNEQFF.

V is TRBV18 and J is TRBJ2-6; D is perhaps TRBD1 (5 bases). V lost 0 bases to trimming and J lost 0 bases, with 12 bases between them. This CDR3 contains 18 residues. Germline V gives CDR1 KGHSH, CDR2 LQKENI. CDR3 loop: CASSPPSNRPSGANVLTF. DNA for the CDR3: TGTGCCAGCTCACCACCGTCTAACAGGCCCTCTGGGGCCAACGTCCTGACTTTC.

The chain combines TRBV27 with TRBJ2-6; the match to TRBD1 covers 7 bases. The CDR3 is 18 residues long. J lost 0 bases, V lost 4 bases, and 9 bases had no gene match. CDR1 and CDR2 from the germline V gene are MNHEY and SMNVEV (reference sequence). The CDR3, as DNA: TGTGCCAGCAGTTCCCACAGGGGAATAGACTCTGGGGCCAACGTCCTGACTTTC. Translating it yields CASSSHRGIDSGANVLTF. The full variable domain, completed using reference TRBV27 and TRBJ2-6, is EAQVTQNPRYLITVTGKKLTVTCSQNMNHEYMSWYRQDPGLGLRQIYYSMNVEVTDKGDVPEGYKVSRKEKRNFPLILESPSPNQTSLYFCASSSHRGIDSGANVLTFGAGSRLTVL.

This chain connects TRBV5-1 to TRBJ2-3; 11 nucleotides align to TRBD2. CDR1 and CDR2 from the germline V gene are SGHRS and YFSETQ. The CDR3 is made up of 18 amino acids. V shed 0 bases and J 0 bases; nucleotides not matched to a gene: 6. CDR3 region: CASSLGLAGISSTDTQYF. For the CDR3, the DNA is TGCGCCAGCAGCTTGGGACTAGCGGGGATCTCTAGCACAGATACGCAGTATTTT. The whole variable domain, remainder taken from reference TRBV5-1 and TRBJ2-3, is KAGVTQTPRYLIKTRGQQVTLSCSPISGHRSVSWYQQTPGQGLQFLFEYFSETQRNKGNFPGRFSGRQFSNSRSEMNVSTLELGDSALYLCASSLGLAGISSTDTQYFGPGTRLTVL.

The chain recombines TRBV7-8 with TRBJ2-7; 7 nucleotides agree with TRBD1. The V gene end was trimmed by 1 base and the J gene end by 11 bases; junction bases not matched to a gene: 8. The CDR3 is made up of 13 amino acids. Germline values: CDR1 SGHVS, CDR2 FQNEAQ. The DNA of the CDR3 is TGTGCCAGCAGCTTAGTGACGGCGCAGGGGGAGTACTTC. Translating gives CASSLVTAQGEYF.

The CDR3 region is CASSPRQGGSFTYEQYF. The CDR3, as DNA: TGTGCCAGTAGTCCTCGACAGGGCGGCTCCTTCACCTACGAGCAGTACTTC. The chain is built from TRBV19 and TRBJ2-7; 7 positions agree with TRBD1. Germline V gene sequence: CDR1 LNHDA, CDR2 SQIVND (reference sequence). The CDR3 spans 17 residues. The junction had 15 bases not matched to a gene; V was cut back by 5 bases and J by 2 bases.

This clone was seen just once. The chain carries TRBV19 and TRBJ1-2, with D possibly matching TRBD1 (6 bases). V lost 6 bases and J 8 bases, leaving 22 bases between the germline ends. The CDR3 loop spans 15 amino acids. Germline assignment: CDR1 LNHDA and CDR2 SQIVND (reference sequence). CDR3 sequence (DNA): TGTGCCAGTAGCGTCCTACAGGGTTTGGTGGGCGGCTACACCTTC. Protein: CASSVLQGLVGGYTF.

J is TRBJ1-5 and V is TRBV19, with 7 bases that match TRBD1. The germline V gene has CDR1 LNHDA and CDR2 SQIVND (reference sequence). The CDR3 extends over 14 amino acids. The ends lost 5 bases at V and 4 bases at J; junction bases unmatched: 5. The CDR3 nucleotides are TGTGCCAGTAGTCTTCGGGACAGTAATCAGCCCCAGCATTTT. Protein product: CASSLRDSNQPQHF.

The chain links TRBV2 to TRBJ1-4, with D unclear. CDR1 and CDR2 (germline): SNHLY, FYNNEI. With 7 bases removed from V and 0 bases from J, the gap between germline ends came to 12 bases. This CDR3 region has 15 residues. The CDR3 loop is CASTPEVATNEKLFF. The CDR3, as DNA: TGTGCCAGCACCCCGGAGGTGGCAACTAATGAAAAACTGTTTTTT.

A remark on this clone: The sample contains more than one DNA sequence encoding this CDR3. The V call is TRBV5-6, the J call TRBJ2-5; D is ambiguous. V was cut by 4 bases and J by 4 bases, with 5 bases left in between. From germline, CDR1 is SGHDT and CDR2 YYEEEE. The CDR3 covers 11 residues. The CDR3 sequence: CASSLRETQYF. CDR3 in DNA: TGTGCCAGCAGCCTTCGAGAGACCCAGTACTTC.

Here the CDR3 DNA reads TGCGCCAGCAGCCAACAGGACAGGCCCCCCTACGAGCAGTACTTC. Its translation is CASSQQDRPPYEQYF. The chain combines TRBV4-1 with TRBJ2-5, with TRBD1 identical over 7 bases. The J call is doubtful: the DNA matches TRBJ2-7 better. The CDR3 covers 15 residues. Germline V gives CDR1 MGHRA, CDR2 YSYEKL.

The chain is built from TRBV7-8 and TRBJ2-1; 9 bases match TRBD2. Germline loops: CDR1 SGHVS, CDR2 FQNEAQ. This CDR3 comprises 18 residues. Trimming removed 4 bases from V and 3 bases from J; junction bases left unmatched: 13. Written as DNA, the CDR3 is TGTGCCAGCAGCTCCCCGGGACTAGCCGACGTTGACTACAATGAGCAGTTCTTC. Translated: CASSSPGLADVDYNEQFF.

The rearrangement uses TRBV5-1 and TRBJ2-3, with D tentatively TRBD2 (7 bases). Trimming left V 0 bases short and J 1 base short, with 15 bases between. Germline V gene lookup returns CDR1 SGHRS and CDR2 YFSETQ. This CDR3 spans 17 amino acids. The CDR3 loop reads CASSLEGGRFGTDTQYF. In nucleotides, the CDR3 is TGCGCCAGCAGCTTGGAGGGGGGGCGGTTCGGCACAGATACGCAGTATTTT. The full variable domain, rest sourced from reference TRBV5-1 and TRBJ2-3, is KAGVTQTPRYLIKTRGQQVTLSCSPISGHRSVSWYQQTPGQGLQFLFEYFSETQRNKGNFPGRFSGRQFSNSRSEMNVSTLELGDSALYLCASSLEGGRFGTDTQYFGPGTRLTVL.

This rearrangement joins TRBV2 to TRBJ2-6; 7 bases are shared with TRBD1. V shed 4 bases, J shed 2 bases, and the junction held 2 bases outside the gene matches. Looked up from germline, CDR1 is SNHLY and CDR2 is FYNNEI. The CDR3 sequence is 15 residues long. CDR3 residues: CASSARGPGANVLTF. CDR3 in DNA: TGTGCCAGCAGTGCTAGGGGGCCTGGGGCCAACGTCCTGACTTTC.

This CDR3 is CASSLVLSSYEQYF. CDR3 DNA sequence: TGTGCCAGCAGCTTGGTACTGAGCTCCTACGAGCAGTACTTC. The chain employs TRBV5-5 and TRBJ2-7, with D unclear. The germline V gene encodes CDR1 SGHKS and CDR2 YYEKEE (reference sequence). The CDR3 has 14 residues. V dropped 0 bases and J dropped 0 bases, with 7 bases sitting between them.

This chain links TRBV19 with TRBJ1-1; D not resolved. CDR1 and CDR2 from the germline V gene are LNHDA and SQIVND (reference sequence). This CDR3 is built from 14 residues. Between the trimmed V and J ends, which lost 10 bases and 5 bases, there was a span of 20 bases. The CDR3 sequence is CATAVRGFSTEAFF. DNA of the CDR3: TGTGCCACCGCGGTTCGGGGATTTAGTACTGAAGCTTTCTTT.

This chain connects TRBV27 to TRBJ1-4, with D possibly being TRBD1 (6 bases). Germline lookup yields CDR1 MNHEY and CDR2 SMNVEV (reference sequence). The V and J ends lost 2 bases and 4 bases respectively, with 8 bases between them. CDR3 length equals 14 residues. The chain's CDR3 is CASSLQGFNEKLFF. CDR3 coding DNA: TGTGCCAGCAGTTTACAGGGGTTTAATGAAAAACTGTTTTTT.

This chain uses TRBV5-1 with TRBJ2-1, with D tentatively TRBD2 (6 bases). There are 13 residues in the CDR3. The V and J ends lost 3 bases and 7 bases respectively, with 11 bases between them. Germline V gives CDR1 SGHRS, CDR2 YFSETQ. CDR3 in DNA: TGCGCCAGCAGCTGGGGGGTGGCAAATGAGCAGTTCTTC. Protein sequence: CASSWGVANEQFF.

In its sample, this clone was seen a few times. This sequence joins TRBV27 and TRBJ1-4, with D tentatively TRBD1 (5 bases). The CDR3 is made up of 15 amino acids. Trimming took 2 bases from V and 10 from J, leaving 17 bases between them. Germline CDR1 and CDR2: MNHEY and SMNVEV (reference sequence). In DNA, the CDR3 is TGTGCCAGCAGTTTAATGGGGGTAACGGGAGGAAAACTGTTTTTT. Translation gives CASSLMGVTGGKLFF.

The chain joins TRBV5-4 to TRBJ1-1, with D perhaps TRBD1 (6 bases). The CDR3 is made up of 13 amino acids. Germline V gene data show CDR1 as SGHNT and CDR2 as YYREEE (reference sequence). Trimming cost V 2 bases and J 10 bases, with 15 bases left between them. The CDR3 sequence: CASSFRQETSAFF. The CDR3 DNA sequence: TGTGCCAGCAGCTTCCGACAGGAAACGTCAGCTTTCTTT.

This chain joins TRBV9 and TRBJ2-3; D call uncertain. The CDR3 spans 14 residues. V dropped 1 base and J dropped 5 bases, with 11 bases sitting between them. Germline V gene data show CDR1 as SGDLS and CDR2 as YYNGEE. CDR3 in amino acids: CASSVPRELDTQYF. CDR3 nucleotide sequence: TGTGCCAGCAGCGTACCCCGCGAGCTAGATACGCAGTATTTT. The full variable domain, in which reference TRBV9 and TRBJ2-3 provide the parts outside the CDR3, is DSGVTQTPKHLITATGQRVTLRCSPRSGDLSVYWYQQSLDQGLQFLIQYYNGEERAKGNILERFSAQQFPDLHSELNLSSLELGDSALYFCASSVPRELDTQYFGPGTRLTVL.

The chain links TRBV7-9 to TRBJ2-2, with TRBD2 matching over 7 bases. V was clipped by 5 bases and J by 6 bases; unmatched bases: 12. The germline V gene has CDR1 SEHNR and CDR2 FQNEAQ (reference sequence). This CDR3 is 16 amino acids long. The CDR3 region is CASSRAGVGISGELFF. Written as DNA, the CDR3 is TGTGCCAGCAGCCGCGCGGGAGTTGGTATCTCCGGGGAGCTGTTTTTT.

CDR3 sequence (DNA): TGTGCCAGCAGCGCGCCCCCTAGCGGCGCAGATACGCAGTATTTT. Protein sequence: CASSAPPSGADTQYF. The chain has TRBV27 and TRBJ2-3; TRBD2 matches 7 bases. This CDR3 is 15 amino acids long. V was pared by 6 bases and J by 4 bases, with 10 bases of the junction left unmatched. Germline CDR1 and CDR2: MNHEY and SMNVEV (reference sequence).